A selection of T cell receptor beta chains follows, all from one sample in a study of shared clonotypes between healthy human individuals. Sequencing used immunoSEQ multiplex PCR; TCRdb keeps in-frame clones, though not all of them. There are 1.4 million or so clones in the sample; approximately 98.5% occur only once, and approximately 0.38% lies in the top ten. Sequencing was done on a sample of naive CD4+ T cells sorted from blood. These receptors all come from a man aged 30 to 45 in good health. CDR3s include the opening cysteine and the closing phenylalanine or tryptophan. Fields, in order: J gene, D gene, clone size, V gene, CDR3 protein, CDR3 DNA. D genes are given only for firm matches. The size field is filled for only some rows; it gives once, few, many or a size class.

J: TRBJ1-3; D: TRBD1; size: .; V: TRBV28; CDR3: CASSSPGQGGNTIYF; DNA: TGTGCCAGCAGTTCTCCGGGACAGGGAGGAAACACCATATATTTT
J: TRBJ2-5; D: TRBD1; size: .; V: TRBV11-3; CDR3: CASSSTTGGQETQYF; DNA: TGTGCCAGCAGCTCAACGACAGGGGGGCAAGAGACCCAGTACTTC
J: TRBJ1-3; D: .; size: once; V: TRBV9; CDR3: CASSVSGSGNTIYF; DNA: TGTGCCAGCAGCGTGAGTGGCTCTGGAAACACCATATATTTT
J: TRBJ2-7; D: TRBD2; size: .; V: TRBV18; CDR3: CASSPDLAGSYEQYF; DNA: TGTGCCAGCTCACCAGACTTAGCGGGGTCCTACGAGCAGTACTTC
J: TRBJ2-7; D: .; size: .; V: TRBV27; CDR3: CASTPARGNEQYF; DNA: TGTGCCAGCACACCGGCCCGGGGAAACGAGCAGTACTTC
J: TRBJ2-2; D: TRBD2; size: .; V: TRBV6-8; CDR3: CASRDGRRGGPAGELFF; DNA: TGTGCCAGCAGGGACGGAAGGAGGGGAGGGCCGGCCGGGGAGCTGTTTTTT
J: TRBJ2-7; D: .; size: .; V: TRBV27; CDR3: CASSLLGEFDYEQYF; DNA: TGTGCCAGCAGTTTATTGGGGGAGTTTGACTACGAGCAGTACTTC
J: TRBJ1-1; D: .; size: .; V: TRBV5-1; CDR3: CASSLGDRTNTEAFF; DNA: TGCGCCAGCAGCTTGGGCGACAGGACGAACACTGAAGCTTTCTTT
J: TRBJ2-1; D: TRBD2; size: .; V: TRBV5-1; CDR3: CASSRPTSGAGNEQFF; DNA: TGCGCCAGCAGCCGACCTACTAGCGGCGCTGGGAATGAGCAGTTCTTC
J: TRBJ2-5; D: .; size: .; V: TRBV18; CDR3: CASSPLQGSQETQYF; DNA: TGTGCCAGCTCACCACTACAGGGATCCCAAGAGACCCAGTACTTC
J: TRBJ2-1; D: .; size: .; V: TRBV10-1; CDR3: CASSDSGTTGSNEQFF; DNA: TGCGCCAGCAGTGATTCCGGGACCACAGGGTCCAATGAGCAGTTCTTC
J: TRBJ1-5; D: .; size: .; V: TRBV25-1; CDR3: CASSDGRQPQHF; DNA: TGTGCCAGCAGTGATGGCCGTCAGCCCCAGCATTTT
J: TRBJ2-1; D: .; size: .; V: TRBV7-8; CDR3: CASSLVRVLLNEQFF; DNA: TGTGCCAGCAGCTTAGTCCGGGTCCTCCTCAATGAGCAGTTCTTC
J: TRBJ1-1; D: .; size: .; V: TRBV6-5; CDR3: CASSYRRRENTEAFF; DNA: TGTGCCAGCAGTTATCGGCGTCGGGAAAACACTGAAGCTTTCTTT
J: TRBJ2-7; D: .; size: .; V: TRBV10-3; CDR3: CAISDPFEQYF; DNA: TGTGCCATCAGTGACCCGTTCGAGCAGTACTTC
J: TRBJ1-2; D: TRBD1; size: .; V: TRBV5-1; CDR3: CASSYPADRDGYTF; DNA: TGCGCCAGCAGCTATCCTGCGGACAGGGATGGCTACACCTTC
J: TRBJ2-3; D: TRBD2; size: .; V: TRBV6-6; CDR3: CASRGLAVSPTDTQYF; DNA: TGTGCCAGCAGGGGACTAGCGGTTAGCCCCACAGATACGCAGTATTTT
J: TRBJ2-1; D: TRBD2; size: .; V: TRBV14; CDR3: CASSQGGVAGYNEQFF; DNA: TGTGCCAGCAGCCAAGGTGGTGTAGCGGGGTACAATGAGCAGTTCTTC
J: TRBJ2-5; D: .; size: .; V: TRBV27; CDR3: CASSWSRGQETQYF; DNA: TGTGCCAGCAGTTGGTCCAGGGGCCAAGAGACCCAGTACTTC
J: TRBJ1-1; D: .; size: .; V: TRBV5-4; CDR3: CASSRVGPNTEAFF; DNA: TGTGCCAGCAGCCGAGTGGGGCCTAACACTGAAGCTTTCTTT
J: TRBJ2-7; D: TRBD2; size: .; V: TRBV19; CDR3: CASSIGTSGDYYEQYF; DNA: TGTGCCAGTAGTATTGGGACTAGCGGGGACTACTACGAGCAGTACTTC
J: TRBJ2-5; D: .; size: .; V: TRBV10-1; CDR3: CASSESPERETQYF; DNA: TGCGCCAGCAGTGAGTCCCCAGAAAGAGAGACCCAGTACTTC
J: TRBJ1-1; D: .; size: .; V: TRBV7-3; CDR3: CASSHMGGRATEAFF; DNA: TGTGCCAGCAGCCATATGGGGGGCAGAGCGACTGAAGCTTTCTTT
J: TRBJ2-7; D: .; size: .; V: TRBV7-2; CDR3: CASSLVATATPYEQYF; DNA: TGTGCCAGCAGCTTAGTTGCGACGGCCACGCCGTACGAGCAGTACTTC
J: TRBJ2-1; D: .; size: .; V: TRBV14; CDR3: CASSQERGWGSYNEQFF; DNA: TGTGCCAGCAGCCAAGAAAGGGGCTGGGGATCCTACAATGAGCAGTTCTTC
J: TRBJ2-7; D: TRBD1; size: .; V: TRBV2; CDR3: CASSHGTGEGEQYF; DNA: TGTGCCAGCAGTCACGGGACAGGGGAAGGCGAGCAGTACTTC
J: TRBJ1-4; D: TRBD1; size: .; V: TRBV6-5; CDR3: CASSRDRDEKLFF; DNA: TGTGCCAGCAGCCGGGACAGGGATGAAAAACTGTTTTTT
J: TRBJ2-7; D: TRBD1; size: .; V: TRBV5-5; CDR3: CASRQPGQGLEQYF; DNA: TGTGCCAGCAGACAACCGGGACAGGGTCTCGAGCAGTACTTC
J: TRBJ2-1; D: .; size: .; V: TRBV6-1; CDR3: CASTRMGPYNEQFF; DNA: TGTGCCAGCACCCGGATGGGCCCCTACAATGAGCAGTTCTTC
J: TRBJ2-4; D: .; size: once; V: TRBV2; CDR3: CASSAQRPVAKNIQYF; DNA: TGTGCCAGCAGCGCGCAGCGGCCCGTAGCCAAAAACATTCAGTACTTC
J: TRBJ2-5; D: TRBD2; size: few; V: TRBV7-9; CDR3: CASSLLAGEETQYF; DNA: TGTGCCAGCAGCTTGCTAGCGGGAGAAGAGACCCAGTACTTC
J: TRBJ2-7; D: TRBD2; size: .; V: TRBV5-1; CDR3: CASSLVSSGLSYEQYF; DNA: TGCGCCAGCAGCTTGGTATCTAGCGGCCTCTCCTACGAGCAGTACTTC
J: TRBJ2-7; D: TRBD1; size: .; V: TRBV25-1; CDR3: CASSVTGTGYDEQYF; DNA: TGTGCCAGCAGTGTGACCGGGACAGGGTACGACGAGCAGTACTTC
J: TRBJ2-2; D: TRBD1; size: .; V: TRBV7-9; CDR3: CASRLAGTGDTGELFF; DNA: TGTGCCAGCAGACTTGCCGGGACAGGGGACACCGGGGAGCTGTTTTTT
J: TRBJ1-2; D: .; size: .; V: TRBV27; CDR3: CASSFSIGYGYTF; DNA: TGTGCCAGCAGTTTCAGTATTGGCTATGGCTACACCTTC
J: TRBJ1-2; D: .; size: .; V: TRBV7-2; CDR3: CASSLGGAGLNYGYTF; DNA: TGTGCCAGCAGCTTAGGGGGGGCCGGGCTTAACTATGGCTACACCTTC
J: TRBJ1-1; D: .; size: once; V: TRBV11-3; CDR3: CASSFGQGSTEAFF; DNA: TGTGCCAGCAGCTTTGGTCAGGGGAGCACTGAAGCTTTCTTT
J: TRBJ2-7; D: .; size: .; V: TRBV5-6; CDR3: CASSFYRDEQYF; DNA: TGTGCCAGCAGCTTTTATAGGGACGAGCAGTACTTC
J: TRBJ2-1; D: TRBD2; size: .; V: TRBV27; CDR3: CASRAGPGSNEQFF; DNA: TGTGCCAGCCGAGCGGGGCCCGGGTCCAATGAGCAGTTCTTC
J: TRBJ2-7; D: .; size: .; V: TRBV5-1; CDR3: CASSLDRFDEQYF; DNA: TGCGCCAGCAGCTTGGATCGGTTCGACGAGCAGTACTTC
J: TRBJ2-7; D: .; size: .; V: TRBV7-9; CDR3: CASSSEGGGEQYF; DNA: TGTGCCAGCAGCAGCGAAGGAGGGGGGGAGCAGTACTTC
J: TRBJ2-7; D: TRBD2; size: .; V: TRBV18; CDR3: CASSQGLAGDYEQYF; DNA: TGTGCCAGCTCCCAAGGACTAGCGGGAGACTACGAGCAGTACTTC
J: TRBJ1-5; D: .; size: .; V: TRBV11-2; CDR3: CASSLDLIPGGRSNQPQHF; DNA: TGTGCCAGCAGCTTAGACCTTATCCCGGGGGGGCGTAGCAATCAGCCCCAGCATTTT
J: TRBJ2-1; D: .; size: .; V: TRBV6-6; CDR3: CASSSGDNEQFF; DNA: TGTGCCAGCAGTTCTGGGGACAATGAGCAGTTCTTC
J: TRBJ1-4; D: .; size: .; V: TRBV6-5; CDR3: CASRTDVGEKLFF; DNA: TGTGCCAGCAGAACAGATGTGGGTGAAAAACTGTTTTTT
J: TRBJ2-7; D: .; size: .; V: TRBV18; CDR3: CASSPSSIYEQYF; DNA: TGTGCCAGCTCACCTAGTTCTATCTACGAGCAGTACTTC
J: TRBJ1-1; D: .; size: .; V: TRBV5-1; CDR3: CASSLAPGELGTEAFF; DNA: TGCGCCAGCAGCTTGGCACCCGGGGAATTAGGGACTGAAGCTTTCTTT
J: TRBJ2-2; D: TRBD1; size: .; V: TRBV18; CDR3: CASSPTGETGELFF; DNA: TGTGCCAGCTCCCCGACAGGGGAAACCGGGGAGCTGTTTTTT
J: TRBJ2-5; D: .; size: .; V: TRBV27; CDR3: CASSFDRVATQYF; DNA: TGTGCCAGCAGTTTTGACCGCGTTGCGACCCAGTACTTC
J: TRBJ2-7; D: TRBD2; size: .; V: TRBV5-1; CDR3: CASSSGLAGEQYF; DNA: TGCGCCAGCAGCTCGGGACTAGCAGGCGAGCAGTACTTC
J: TRBJ2-2; D: TRBD1; size: .; V: TRBV2; CDR3: CASSGGQGIGELFF; DNA: TGTGCCAGCAGCGGGGGACAGGGCATCGGGGAGCTGTTTTTT
J: TRBJ2-7; D: .; size: .; V: TRBV5-6; CDR3: CASSLGGGAGEQYF; DNA: TGTGCCAGCAGCTTGGGTGGGGGCGCGGGCGAGCAGTACTTC
J: TRBJ2-2; D: .; size: once; V: TRBV13; CDR3: CASKTTYTGELFF; DNA: TGTGCCAGCAAGACGACTTACACCGGGGAGCTGTTTTTT
J: TRBJ1-2; D: .; size: .; V: TRBV6-5; CDR3: CASSSRQSPYGYTF; DNA: TGTGCCAGCAGTTCCAGACAGAGTCCCTATGGCTACACCTTC